This passage covers 6 T cell receptor beta chains from one sample sequenced in a study of blood T cell repertoires in COVID-19 (dated by TCRdb to about 2020). Receptor amplification or capture employed the immunoSEQ multiplex PCR assay. Here the immuneACCESS table is served through TCRdb, limited to in-frame sequences with V and J called. Missing clones are a known gap in these copies; in checked studies unresolved V genes cover under half, and the rest lacks a known reason. Counted in this sample were over 150,000 clones; more than 70% of them appeared once. The ten largest make up 15% to 20% of the sample. The specimen sequenced was peripheral blood. The receptor set was obtained from a man aged 50-59 years with COVID-19, enrolled during active disease.

The V and J genes are TRBV7-9 and TRBJ2-5; D is unclear. Deletions cut 4 bases from V and 4 bases from J, with 10 bases between. This CDR3 spans 13 amino acids. CDR1 SEHNR and CDR2 FQNEAQ come from the germline V gene (reference sequence). CDR3 bases: TGTGCCAGCAGCTCCGCGGCGGTAGAGACCCAGTACTTC. Its translation is CASSSAAVETQYF. Complete variable domain (other parts from reference TRBV7-9 and TRBJ2-5): DTGVSQNPRHKITKRGQNVTFRCDPISEHNRLYWYRQTLGQGPEFLTYFQNEAQLEKSRLLSDRFSAERPKGSFSTLEIQRTEQGDSAMYLCASSSAAVETQYFGPGTRLLVL.

This clone has only one observation. The rearrangement uses TRBV10-3 and TRBJ1-1, with TRBD1 identical over 8 bases. V gave up 5 bases and J gave up 0 bases; unmatched junction bases: 5. Per the germline V gene, CDR1 is ENHRY and CDR2 is SYGVKD. The CDR3 loop spans 15 amino acids. CDR3 protein: CAISQGAGMNTEAFF. The CDR3 nucleotides read TGTGCCATCAGTCAGGGGGCCGGGATGAACACTGAAGCTTTCTTT.

The V gene is TRBV6-2 or TRBV6-3, the J gene TRBJ2-2; weak D call: TRBD1 (5 bases). This CDR3 has 14 residues. The V gene's germline CDR1 is MNHEY and CDR2 SVGEGT. V shed 5 bases and J shed 0 bases, with 7 bases lying between them. CDR3 DNA sequence: TGTGCCAGCAGTAAAGGGGCGAACACCGGGGAGCTGTTTTTT. Translating it yields CASSKGANTGELFF.

This clone was seen a handful of times. The chain carries TRBV4-1 and TRBJ2-7, with D possibly being TRBD2 (5 bases). The CDR3 covers 15 residues. V lost 0 bases, J lost 4 bases, and 13 bases lay in between. In germline, CDR1 is MGHRA, CDR2 YSYEKL. CDR3 coding DNA: TGCGCCAGCAGCCAAGATCCCGGGGTGTTATACGAGCAGTACTTC. It encodes CASSQDPGVLYEQYF.

This sequence joins TRBV29-1 and TRBJ1-5; D perhaps matches TRBD1 (6 bases). The V and J ends lost 6 bases and 0 bases respectively, with 12 bases between them. This CDR3 region has 14 residues. Per the germline V gene, CDR1 is SQVTM and CDR2 is ANQGSEA. The CDR3 region has the DNA TGCAGCGTCGCTAAGGGGGATAGCAATCAGCCCCAGCATTTT. This codes for CSVAKGDSNQPQHF.

This chain joins TRBV12-3 or TRBV12-4 and TRBJ1-1; no firm D call. The CDR3 contains 13 residues. V shed 6 bases and J shed 0 bases, with 8 bases lying between them. The CDR3 DNA reads as TGTGCCAGCAGCACACCCATGAACACTGAAGCTTTCTTT. Protein: CASSTPMNTEAFF.